What follows are 22 T cell receptor beta chains derived from one specimen sequenced in a study of Tregs in tolerant kidney transplant recipients. Recipients received nonmyeloablative bone marrow transplants from related graft donors, with transient mixed chimerism. Libraries were prepared by immunoSEQ multiplex PCR; TCRdb keeps only in-frame clonotypes and omits some of them. In the table there are about 50,000 clones, 89% of which are singletons. This sample comprised CD8+ T cells from blood (PBMCs), obtained 12 months after the transplant. The source is a human patient who received a combined kidney and bone marrow transplant. Some T cells may be the graft donor's.

The V and J genes are TRBV7-6 and TRBJ2-7, with D possibly matching TRBD1 (6 bases). CDR1 is SGHVS, CDR2 FNYEAQ, per germline. The V gene lost 1 base and the J gene lost 4 bases, with 11 bases spanning the gap. The CDR3 runs 14 residues. The CDR3 here is CASSLGAGAYEQYF. The CDR3 region has the DNA TGTGCCAGCAGCTTAGGGGCAGGGGCGTACGAGCAGTACTTC.

The gene calls are TRBV6-5 and TRBJ2-7, with a tentative D call TRBD2 (5 bases). Germline V lookup: CDR1 MNHEY, CDR2 SVGAGI. The V and J ends lost 5 bases and 0 bases respectively, with 8 bases between them. There are 13 residues in the CDR3. The CDR3, as DNA: TGTGCCAGCAGTCTAGCAGCCTCCTACGAGCAGTACTTC. Translating it yields CASSLAASYEQYF.

The J gene is TRBJ2-1, the V gene TRBV2; 11 nucleotides agree with TRBD2. Germline V gene data show CDR1 as SNHLY and CDR2 as FYNNEI. V was pared by 7 bases and J by 6 bases, with 5 bases of the junction left unmatched. This CDR3 is built from 14 residues. In nucleotides, the CDR3 is TGTGCCAGCAAAGGGACTAGCGGCCTCAATGAGCAGTTCTTC. It yields the protein CASKGTSGLNEQFF.

The chain combines TRBV28 with TRBJ1-2, with D possibly TRBD1 on 5 matching bases. Trimming left V 9 bases short and J 4 bases short, with 12 bases between. This CDR3 contains 12 residues. Germline V CDR1 and CDR2: MDHEN, SYDVKM. CDR3 DNA sequence: TGTGCCAGTGACGGGGGTGGCTATGGCTACACCTTC. It yields the protein CASDGGGYGYTF.

The chain links TRBV6-6 to TRBJ1-1, with a tentative D call TRBD1 (5 bases). The germline CDR1 and CDR2 sequences are MNHNY and SVGAGI (reference sequence). Between the trimmed V and J ends, which lost 7 bases and 7 bases, there was a span of 16 bases. There are 13 residues in the CDR3. CDR3 in amino acids: CASNIQGLNEAFF. CDR3 DNA sequence: TGTGCCAGCAATATCCAGGGACTTAATGAAGCTTTCTTT.

The rearrangement joins TRBV5-4 to TRBJ1-2; D is ambiguous. Germline V gene data show CDR1 as SGHNT and CDR2 as YYREEE (reference sequence). The CDR3 sequence is 13 residues long. V lost 4 bases, J lost 2 bases, and 9 bases lay in between. The CDR3 DNA sequence: TGTGCCAGCAGCCCCACAGAGAACTATGGCTACACCTTC. Protein product: CASSPTENYGYTF. The full variable domain, with the rest looked up from reference TRBV5-4 and TRBJ1-2, is ETGVTQSPTHLIKTRGQQVTLRCSSQSGHNTVSWYQQALGQGPQFIFQYYREEENGRGNFPPRFSGLQFPNYSSELNVNALELDDSALYLCASSPTENYGYTFGSGTRLTVV.

The chain couples TRBV11-3 to TRBJ2-1, with a weak D call TRBD2 (5 bases). Trimming took off 1 base at V and 15 bases at J, with 10 bases between the two ends. The germline CDR1 and CDR2 sequences are SGHNT and YENEEA. The CDR3 is made up of 11 amino acids. The CDR3 loop reads CASSLGRVRFF. The CDR3 DNA is TGTGCCAGCAGCTTAGGGCGGGTGCGGTTCTTC.

The rearrangement uses TRBV7-2 and TRBJ2-3; 8 bases match TRBD2. V was pared by 3 bases and J by 5 bases, with 13 bases of the junction left unmatched. The CDR3 length is 17 residues. CDR1 is SGHTA, CDR2 FQGNSA, per germline. The CDR3 sequence is CASSLEPLLAGGDTQYF. The DNA for the CDR3 is TGTGCCAGCAGCTTGGAGCCATTGTTGGCGGGAGGAGATACGCAGTATTTT.

This rearrangement joins TRBV9 to TRBJ2-7, with D possibly matching TRBD1 (6 bases). V was pared by 3 bases and J by 4 bases, with 8 bases between. Germline loops: CDR1 SGDLS, CDR2 YYNGEE. The CDR3 extends over 12 amino acids. The CDR3 loop reads CASSADSYEQYF. The CDR3 DNA sequence: TGTGCCAGCAGCGCGGACAGTTACGAGCAGTACTTC.

This sequence joins TRBV18 and TRBJ2-7; D unclear. Trimming left V 6 bases short and J 2 bases short, with 14 bases between. Per germline, CDR1 KGHSH and CDR2 LQKENI. This CDR3 is built from 14 residues. This CDR3 is CASSVAATTYEQYF. Written as DNA, the CDR3 is TGTGCCAGCTCGGTGGCGGCTACCACCTACGAGCAGTACTTC.

This clone has only one observation. The chain is built from TRBV7-9 and TRBJ1-1; D may be TRBD1 (6 bases). Trimming removed 5 bases at V and 1 base at J, with 14 bases between. The CDR3 has 15 amino acids. The germline gives CDR1 SEHNR, CDR2 FQNEAQ (reference sequence). CDR3 nucleotide sequence: TGTGCCAGCAGCCCACGGGACAAACCGAACACTGAAGCTTTCTTT. Amino acid sequence: CASSPRDKPNTEAFF.

The rearrangement joins TRBV4-3 to TRBJ1-1, with 8 nucleotides matching TRBD1. The CDR3 runs to 15 residues. From germline, CDR1 is LGHNA and CDR2 YSLEER. V trimming: 4 bases; J trimming: 0 bases; junction bases outside the gene matches: 4. This CDR3 is CASSPDRAMNTEAFF. Here the CDR3 DNA reads TGCGCCAGCAGCCCGGACAGGGCCATGAACACTGAAGCTTTCTTT.

The V call is TRBV2, the J call TRBJ2-4; TRBD1 matches at 9 bases. Germline V gene data show CDR1 as SNHLY and CDR2 as FYNNEI. J lost 9 bases, V lost 3 bases, and 6 bases had no gene match. The CDR3 is made up of 14 amino acids. The CDR3 loop reads CASSDPGQGRIQYF. CDR3 DNA sequence: TGTGCCAGCAGTGATCCGGGACAGGGACGCATTCAGTACTTC.

The chain has TRBV25-1 and TRBJ2-3; 9 nucleotides align to TRBD2. CDR3 size: 13 residues. With V trimmed by 4 bases and J by 10 bases, 6 bases remained unmatched. The V gene's germline CDR1 is MGHDK and CDR2 SYGVNS. CDR3 DNA: TGTGCCAGCAGTGTCCCAGGACTAGCGCCGCAGTATTTT. Translating gives CASSVPGLAPQYF.

This clone was seen a few times. The chain has TRBV27 and TRBJ2-1; D unclear. Looked up from germline, CDR1 is MNHEY and CDR2 is SMNVEV (reference sequence). The CDR3 runs 14 residues. V lost 3 bases and J 3 bases, leaving 9 bases between the germline ends. CDR3 protein: CASSLQARYNEQFF. In DNA form, the CDR3 reads TGTGCCAGCAGTTTGCAGGCCCGCTACAATGAGCAGTTCTTC.

The chain is built from TRBV21-1 and TRBJ1-5; the table assigns TRBD1, which was not confirmed against the DNA. TRBV21-1 is reported as a pseudogene. This CDR3 is built from 14 residues. The CDR3 sequence: CASRQQGAGQPQHF. CDR3 sequence (DNA): TGTGCCAGCAGGCAACAGGGGGCAGGGCAGCCCCAGCATTTT.

V is TRBV11-1 and J is TRBJ2-6; D is ambiguous. V lost 5 bases to trimming and J lost 3 bases, with 11 bases between them. The CDR3 covers 15 residues. Germline CDR1 SGHAT, CDR2 FQDESV (reference sequence). The CDR3 DNA follows: TGTGCCAGCAGCCCCAGTTCTGGTGGGGCCAACGTCCTGACTTTC. Residues: CASSPSSGGANVLTF.

With respect to this clone: Other DNA variants within this sample encode the same CDR3. V gene TRBV9 combines with J gene TRBJ1-6; D is ambiguous. V was pared by 4 bases and J by 5 bases, with 13 bases between. This CDR3 region has 15 residues. The germline gives CDR1 SGDLS, CDR2 YYNGEE. CDR3 sequence reads: CASSLLGTDNSPLHF. CDR3 in DNA: TGTGCCAGCAGCTTACTAGGAACGGATAATTCACCCCTCCACTTT.

The CDR3 protein is CASSQGLRGMISEAFF. CDR3 bases: TGCGCCAGCAGCCAAGGTTTACGGGGTATGATATCTGAAGCTTTCTTT. The V and J genes are TRBV4-1 and TRBJ1-1; no definite D call. The length of the CDR3 is 16 residues. V lost 1 base to trimming and J lost 6 bases, with 18 bases between them. Germline V gene data show CDR1 as MGHRA and CDR2 as YSYEKL.

The chain is built from TRBV5-6 and TRBJ1-5, with 7 bases identical to TRBD1. The germline CDR1 and CDR2 sequences are SGHDT and YYEEEE. There are 17 residues in the CDR3. V was pared by 0 bases and J by 0 bases, with 6 bases of the junction left unmatched. CDR3 bases: TGTGCCAGCAGCTTGGGACAGGGCATGTATAGCAATCAGCCCCAGCATTTT. It encodes CASSLGQGMYSNQPQHF.

This rearrangement joins TRBV13 to TRBJ2-7, with a possible D match to TRBD1 (5 bases). Trimming shortened V by 1 base and J by 0 bases, and 7 bases separated the two germline ends. CDR1 is PRHDT and CDR2 is FYEKMQ in the germline V gene (reference sequence). The CDR3 extends over 14 amino acids. Here the CDR3 reads CASSLVTGSYEQYF. For the CDR3, the DNA is TGTGCCAGCAGCTTAGTAACAGGCTCCTACGAGCAGTACTTC.

The chain recombines TRBV4-1 with TRBJ2-5; 10 positions match TRBD1. Unmatched junction bases numbered 5, after V lost 1 base and J lost 0 bases. The V gene's germline CDR1 is MGHRA and CDR2 YSYEKL. This CDR3 is 17 amino acids long. The CDR3 bases are TGCGCCAGCAGCCAAGGGACAGGGGGATGGTACCAAGAGACCCAGTACTTC. It yields the protein CASSQGTGGWYQETQYF.